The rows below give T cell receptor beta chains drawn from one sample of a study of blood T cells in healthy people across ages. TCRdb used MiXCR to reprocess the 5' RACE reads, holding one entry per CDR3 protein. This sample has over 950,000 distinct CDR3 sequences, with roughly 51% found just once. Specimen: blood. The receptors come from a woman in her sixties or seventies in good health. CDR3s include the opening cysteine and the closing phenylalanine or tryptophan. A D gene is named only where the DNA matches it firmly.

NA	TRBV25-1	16	CASSGRGRVASYEQYF
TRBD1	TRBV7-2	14	CASSRATGDYEQYF
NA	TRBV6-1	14	CASSGYGRVTEAFF
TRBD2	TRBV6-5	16	CASSSAGLGRADMQYF
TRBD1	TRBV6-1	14	CASNRDSLYNEQFF
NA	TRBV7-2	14	CANSLVDSYNEQFF
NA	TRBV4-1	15	CASSQDRGTQETQYF
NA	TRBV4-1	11	CASSGFTGYTF
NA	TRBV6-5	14	CASSYGAGNQPQHF
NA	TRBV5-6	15	CASSPYSVISYEQYF
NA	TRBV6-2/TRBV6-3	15	CASSYSATRVETQYF
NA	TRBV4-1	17	CAGSQVLQKATTDTQYF
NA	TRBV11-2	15	CASSFTGRGSYEQYF
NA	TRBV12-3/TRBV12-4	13	CASRGQANQPQHF
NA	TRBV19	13	CASSNGLQETQYF
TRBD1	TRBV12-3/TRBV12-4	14	CASRRTGEHNEQYF
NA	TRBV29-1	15	CSVEEGIRGNYEQYF
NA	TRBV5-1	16	CASSLERTTTNEKLFF
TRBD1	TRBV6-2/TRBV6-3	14	CASSYSRDRFEQYF
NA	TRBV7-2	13	CASSFPRPETQYF
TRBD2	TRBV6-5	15	CASSAIAGGRNEQYF
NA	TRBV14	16	CASSQIFGKDYNEQFF
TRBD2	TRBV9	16	CASSVGWAGGSREQYF
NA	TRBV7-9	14	CASSPDSLEVEQYF
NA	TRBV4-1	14	CASSQAAGPYEQYF
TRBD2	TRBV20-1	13	CSAISGRTDTQYF
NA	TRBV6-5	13	CASSYGHSYEQYF
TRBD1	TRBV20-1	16	CSAREPGTGRYNEQFF
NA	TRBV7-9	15	CASSLGQASTDTQYF
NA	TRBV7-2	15	CASSLAMGYTGELFF
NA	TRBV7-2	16	CASSLGFQASQETQYF
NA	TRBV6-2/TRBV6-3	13	CASRATGNTEAFF
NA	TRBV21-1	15	CASSKVVGTPYEQYF
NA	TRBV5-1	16	CASKVRDGNLEETQYF
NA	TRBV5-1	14	CASSPGQTRGGYTF
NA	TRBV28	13	CASSSISVYGQYF
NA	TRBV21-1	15	CASSKEGALTTEAFF
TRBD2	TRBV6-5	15	CASSPRGYTYNEQFF
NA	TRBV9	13	CASSVAPTYEQYF
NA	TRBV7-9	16	CASSLSVNGDYDEQFF
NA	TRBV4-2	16	CASSTGLPSSYNEQFF
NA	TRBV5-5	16	CASSPRSGGGTGELFF
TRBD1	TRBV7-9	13	CASSLGQGGIQYF
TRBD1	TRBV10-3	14	CAISGDRGYYEQYF
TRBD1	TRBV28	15	CAVQGASRSTSPLHF
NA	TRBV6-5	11	CASSSKYGYTF
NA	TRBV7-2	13	CASATGQLNIQYF
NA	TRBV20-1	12	CSARGWGTEAFF
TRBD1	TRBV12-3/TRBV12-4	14	CASRAGTVNSPLHF
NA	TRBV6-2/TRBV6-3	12	CASTEGGHEQYF
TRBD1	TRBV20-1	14	CSAIEWGQAGGYTF
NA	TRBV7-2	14	CASSLLLVGGELFF
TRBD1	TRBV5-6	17	CASSLFLLGTGTYEQYF
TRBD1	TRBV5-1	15	CASSAGTGSYNEQFF
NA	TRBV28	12	CASSLFLQRQFF
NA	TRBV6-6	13	CASSATLTRGQFF
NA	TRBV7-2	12	CASSLVRYTQYF
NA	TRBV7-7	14	CASSFIGVSYEQYF
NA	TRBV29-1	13	CSVVGDFYNEQYF
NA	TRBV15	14	CATSTSIWRDEQFF